These 10 T cell receptor beta chains came from one sample sequenced in a study of blood T cell repertoires in COVID-19. Only in-frame clones appear in the TCRdb table, and some are missing; sequencing was by immunoSEQ multiplex PCR. Among 300,000 to 400,000 clones listed, about 90% were seen once. Sequenced: peripheral blood. The receptors were sampled from a woman in her thirties with COVID-19, enrolled during active disease.

The chain recombines TRBV5-1 with TRBJ2-5; no clear D. Germline V gives CDR1 SGHRS, CDR2 YFSETQ. Deletions cut 2 bases from V and 3 bases from J, with 8 bases between. The CDR3 is 13 amino acids. CDR3 region: CASSFRQKETQYF. As DNA, the CDR3 is TGCGCCAGCAGCTTCCGCCAGAAAGAGACCCAGTACTTC.

V and J are TRBV19 and TRBJ1-2; 9 positions match TRBD1. The germline gives CDR1 LNHDA, CDR2 SQIVND (reference sequence). This CDR3 has 20 residues. After removal of 6 bases from V and 1 base from J, the junction contained 21 bases not matched to a gene. The CDR3 DNA is TGTGCCAGTAGGACTAAAGCACTAGACGGGACAGGGAGATATAACTATGGCTACACCTTC. Its protein product is CASRTKALDGTGRYNYGYTF.

Concerning this clone: Its ends do not fully match the called genes, so a read error is possible. V is TRBV9 and J is TRBJ1-3; TRBD1 is a possible D gene (6 bases). This CDR3 is built from 10 residues. In germline, CDR1 is SGDLS, CDR2 YYNGEE. The CDR3 DNA reads TGTGCCAGCAGCCCGGGCCCAGGACAGTTT. It specifies CASSPGPGQF.

V gene TRBV5-1 combines with J gene TRBJ2-2; tentative D call: TRBD1 (6 bases). Trimming pared 4 bases from V and 3 bases from J, leaving 13 bases between. Germline V lookup: CDR1 SGHRS, CDR2 YFSETQ. This CDR3 is 15 amino acids long. DNA for the CDR3: TGCGCCAGCAGCCCGGGACAATTGGACACCGGGGAGCTGTTTTTT. Protein: CASSPGQLDTGELFF.

The CDR3 protein is CAWNSSGGQKTGANVLTF. The CDR3 region has the DNA TGTGCCTGGAATTCATCGGGGGGCCAAAAAACTGGGGCCAACGTCCTGACTTTC. The chain is built from TRBV30 and TRBJ2-6; TRBD2 might be the D (7 bases). Deletions cut 4 bases from V and 2 bases from J, with 21 bases between. This CDR3 region has 18 residues. Germline V CDR1 and CDR2: GTSNPN, SVGIG (reference sequence).

In its sample, this clone was seen a few times. The V call is TRBV7-2, the J call TRBJ1-5, with TRBD1 identical over 7 bases. Trimming took 1 base from V and 3 from J; bases not matched to a gene: 6. The CDR3 is 16 amino acids. Germline V gene lookup returns CDR1 SGHTA and CDR2 FQGNSA. The CDR3 region is CASSLDPGTANQPQHF. DNA for the CDR3: TGTGCCAGCAGCTTAGACCCCGGGACAGCCAATCAGCCCCAGCATTTT. Variable domain in full (rest from reference TRBV7-2 and TRBJ1-5): GAGVSQSPSNKVTEKGKDVELRCDPISGHTALYWYRQSLGQGLEFLIYFQGNSAPDKSGLPSDRFSAERTGGSVSTLTIQRTQQEDSAVYLCASSLDPGTANQPQHFGDGTRLSIL.

The chain employs TRBV3-1 (or the pseudogene TRBV3-2) and TRBJ2-2, with 10 nucleotides matching TRBD2. Germline V gene data show CDR1 as LGHDT and CDR2 as YNNKEL (reference sequence). Unmatched junction bases numbered 9, after V lost 7 bases and J lost 7 bases. This CDR3 has 15 amino acids. In DNA, the CDR3 is TGTGCCAGCAACACAAGGACTAGCGGTTTCGGGGAGCTGTTTTTT. Amino acid sequence: CASNTRTSGFGELFF.

The V gene is TRBV18, the J gene TRBJ1-2; a weak D match, TRBD1 (6 bases). Germline V CDR1 and CDR2: KGHSH, LQKENI. Trimming left V 0 bases short and J 5 bases short, with 13 bases between. This CDR3 has 15 residues. The CDR3 reads CASSPPQGIWYGYTF. The DNA of the CDR3 is TGTGCCAGCTCACCACCTCAGGGGATATGGTATGGCTACACCTTC.

The CDR3 nucleotides are TGTGCCAGCACCACGGGGAGGCGGTATCAGCCCCAGCATTTT. It yields the protein CASTTGRRYQPQHF. The chain links TRBV28 to TRBJ1-5; D uncertain. The CDR3 is 14 residues long. Trimming pared 7 bases from V and 5 bases from J, leaving 15 bases between. Per germline, CDR1 MDHEN and CDR2 SYDVKM.

The genes are TRBV24-1 and TRBJ2-2, with D maybe TRBD2 (6 bases). Trimming took 4 bases from V and 1 from J, leaving 9 bases between them. The CDR3 loop spans 15 amino acids. Germline lookup yields CDR1 KGHDR and CDR2 SFDVKD. The CDR3 protein is CATSDPGLNTGELFF. CDR3 nucleotide sequence: TGTGCCACCAGTGACCCGGGACTGAACACCGGGGAGCTGTTTTTT.